This T cell receptor (beta chain) was recovered during a study of multiple sclerosis patients with progressive multifocal leukoencephalopathy. Each PCR contained spiked synthetic TR CDR3 controls spanning every V-J pairing. The assay was immunoSEQ multiplex PCR, and TCRdb's table has in-frame clones only and misses some. The sample records roughly 30,000 clones, roughly 86% being singletons. The CDR3 has 12 amino acids. The V gene's germline CDR1 is MDHEN and CDR2 SYDVKM. The V end was cut by 4 bases, the J end by 3 bases, with 4 bases between. Noted time point: time of PML onset. V usage is TRBV28 and J usage is TRBJ2-1; D remains unclear. The sequencing here drew on PBMCs, taken from a patient treated with natalizumab. The origin of this receptor is a woman aged 40-49 years with progressive multifocal leukoencephalopathy. For the CDR3, the DNA is TGTGCCAGCAGTTCGTACTACAATGAGCAGTTCTTC. Amino acids: CASSSYYNEQFF.